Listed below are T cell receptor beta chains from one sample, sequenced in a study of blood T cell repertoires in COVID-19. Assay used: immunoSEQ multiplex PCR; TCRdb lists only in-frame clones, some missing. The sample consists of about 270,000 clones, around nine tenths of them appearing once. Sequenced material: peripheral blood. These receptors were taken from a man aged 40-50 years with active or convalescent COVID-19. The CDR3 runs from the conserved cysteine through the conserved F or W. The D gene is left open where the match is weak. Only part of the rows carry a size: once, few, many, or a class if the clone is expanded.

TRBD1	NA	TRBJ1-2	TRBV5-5	TGTGCCAGCACACAACAGGGGGGGCCTTTAGTCTATGGCTACACCTTC	CASTQQGGPLVYGYTF
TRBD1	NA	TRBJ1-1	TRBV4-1	TGCGCCAGCAGCCAAGGCACCGGGACAGGGAGGAATAGGGGGGACACTGAAGCTTTCTTT	CASSQGTGTGRNRGDTEAFF
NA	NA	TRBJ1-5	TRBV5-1	TGCGCCAGCAGCTTGGCCCCGAGCAGCAATCAGCCCCAGCATTTT	CASSLAPSSNQPQHF
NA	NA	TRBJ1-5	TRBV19	TGTGCCAGTAGTATAGTCCGGGACCGGCGGGGACAGCCCCAGCATTTT	CASSIVRDRRGQPQHF
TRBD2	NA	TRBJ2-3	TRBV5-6	TGTGCCAGCAGCGGACTTAGAGGTAGCGGGAGCCCAGATACGCAGTATTTT	CASSGLRGSGSPDTQYF
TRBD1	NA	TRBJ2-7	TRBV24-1	TGTGCCACCCAAGGGACAGTAGGCTACGAGCAGTACTTC	CATQGTVGYEQYF
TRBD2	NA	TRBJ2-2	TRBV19	TGTGCCAGTATCCCGACTAGCGGGGACACCGGGGAGCTGTTTTTT	CASIPTSGDTGELFF
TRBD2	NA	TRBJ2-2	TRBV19	TGTGCCAGTAGTCCGGGACTAGCGGGGGGGCGTTCCGGGGAGCTGTTTTTT	CASSPGLAGGRSGELFF
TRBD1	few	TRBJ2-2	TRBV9	TGTGCCAGCACCTCTGATAGGGACAGGGTGAACACCGGGGAGCTGTTTTTT	CASTSDRDRVNTGELFF
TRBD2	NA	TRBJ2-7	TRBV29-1	TGCAGCGTTGGAGAGCGGGGGGTAACCTACGAGCAGTACTTC	CSVGERGVTYEQYF
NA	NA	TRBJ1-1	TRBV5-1	TGCGCCAGCAGCTTAGACAGTAACACTGAAGCTTTCTTT	CASSLDSNTEAFF
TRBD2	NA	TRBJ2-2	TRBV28	TGTGCCAGCAGTCCCCCGCGGGGGGCCCGCACCGGGGAGCTGTTTTTT	CASSPPRGARTGELFF
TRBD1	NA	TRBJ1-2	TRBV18	TGTGCCAGCTCACCGAAAGGACAGGGCTCTCAGTCTGGCTACACCTTC	CASSPKGQGSQSGYTF
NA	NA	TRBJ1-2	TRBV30	TGTGCCTCTTCGGCTAACTATGGCTACACCTTC	CASSANYGYTF
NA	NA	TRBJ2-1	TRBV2	TGTGCCAGCAGTGGTGTTTGGCGAGACAGACGCAATGAGCAGTTCTTC	CASSGVWRDRRNEQFF
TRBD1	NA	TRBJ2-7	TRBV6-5	TGTGCCAGCAGTTCCTCCGGGACAGGGGCCTACGAGCAGTACTTC	CASSSSGTGAYEQYF
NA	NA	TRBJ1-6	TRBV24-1	TGTGCCACCAGTGATTTGGTTCCGGGCACAGGTTATTCACCCCTCCACTTT	CATSDLVPGTGYSPLHF
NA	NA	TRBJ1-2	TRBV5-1	TGCGCCAGCAGCTTGGCCACGTCGGGGGGCAATGGCTACACCTTC	CASSLATSGGNGYTF
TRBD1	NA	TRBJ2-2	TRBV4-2	TGTGCCAGCAGCCAAGAGCAGGGGGCGACCGGGGAGCTGTTTTTT	CASSQEQGATGELFF
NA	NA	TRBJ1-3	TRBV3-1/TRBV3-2	TGTGCCAGCAGCCAAGGGTGGCAGGGCTCTGGAAACACCATATATTTT	CASSQGWQGSGNTIYF
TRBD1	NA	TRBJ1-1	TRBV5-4	TGTGCCAGCAGCAAAGACTACAGGGGGCAAGCTTTCTTT	CASSKDYRGQAFF
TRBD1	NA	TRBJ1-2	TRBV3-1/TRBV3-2	TGTGCCAGCAGCTTGGACAGGGGAGCATATGGCTACACCTTC	CASSLDRGAYGYTF
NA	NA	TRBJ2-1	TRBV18	TGTGCCAGCTCACCGGGGACTAATGAGCAGTTCTTC	CASSPGTNEQFF
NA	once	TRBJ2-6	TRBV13	TGTGCCAGCAGCTTGGGCCCCGGCGGGACAGCTTCTGGGGCCAACGTCCTGACTTTC	CASSLGPGGTASGANVLTF
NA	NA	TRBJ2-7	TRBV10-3	TGTGCCATCAGTGAGTCAGGAGGAGGGGGCGCTATGGACGAGCAGTACTTC	CAISESGGGGAMDEQYF
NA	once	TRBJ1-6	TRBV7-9	TGTGCCAGCATGGAGGTCTCCTATAATTCACCCCTCCACTTT	CASMEVSYNSPLHF
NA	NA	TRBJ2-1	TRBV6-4	TGTGCCAGCAGTGAAGAGGTCGACTACAATGAGCAGTTCTTC	CASSEEVDYNEQFF
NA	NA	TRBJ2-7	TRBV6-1	TGTGCCAGCAGTGAGAGGTACGAGCAGTACTTC	CASSERYEQYF
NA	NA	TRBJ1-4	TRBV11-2	TGTGCCAGCAGCCCCGAACCAGATGAAAAACTGTTTTTT	CASSPEPDEKLFF
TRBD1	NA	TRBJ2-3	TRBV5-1	TGCGCCAGCAGCTTACCGGGACAGGGGGCTGGCACAGATACGCAGTATTTT	CASSLPGQGAGTDTQYF
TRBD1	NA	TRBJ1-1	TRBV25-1	TGTGCCAGCAGTGTTACCGGGACAGAGAACACTGAAGCTTTCTTT	CASSVTGTENTEAFF
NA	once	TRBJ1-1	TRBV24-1	TGTGCCACCAGTGATGGCATGAACACTGAAGCTTTCTTT	CATSDGMNTEAFF
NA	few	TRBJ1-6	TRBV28	TGTGCCAGCAGTCGGGCCGCGGACTTTTCACCCCTCCACTTT	CASSRAADFSPLHF
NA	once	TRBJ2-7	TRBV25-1	TGTGCCAGCAGTGCGGGCGAGCAGTACTTC	CASSAGEQYF
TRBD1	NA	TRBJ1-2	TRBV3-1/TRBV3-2	TGTGCCAGCAGCCTGTGGACAGGGGCGAACTATGGCTACACCTTC	CASSLWTGANYGYTF
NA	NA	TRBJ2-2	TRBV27	TGTGCCAGCAAAGCGGGCCTAAACACCGGGGAGCTGTTTTTT	CASKAGLNTGELFF
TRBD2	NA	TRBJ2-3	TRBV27	TGTGCCAGCGGCGCCCGGATGGCGGGGGGGTCAGATACGCAGTATTTT	CASGARMAGGSDTQYF
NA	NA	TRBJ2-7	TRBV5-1	TGCGCCAGCAGCTTGTTTCGTAGCGGAGACTCCCCCTACGAGCAGTACTTC	CASSLFRSGDSPYEQYF
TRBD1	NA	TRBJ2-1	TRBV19	TGTGCCAGTAGTATACCAGTTGGGGTATCGACGCCGGGACAGGGGGCGATTTACAATGAGCAGTTCTTC	CASSIPVGVSTPGQGAIYNEQFF
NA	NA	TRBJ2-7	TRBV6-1	TGTGCCAGCAGTGTTCCGGGCGCGGGGACCGCCTACGAGCAGTACTTC	CASSVPGAGTAYEQYF
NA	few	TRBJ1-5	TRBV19	TGTGCCAGTAGTCCCCGTAGAGGTATCGACAATCAGCCCCAGCATTTT	CASSPRRGIDNQPQHF